Following are 5 T cell receptor beta chains from one sample sequenced in a study of sequential checkpoint blockade in melanoma. Stated treatment: randomized to nivolumab then ipilimumab (arm A) or the reverse (arm B). The repertoire was sequenced with immunoSEQ multiplex PCR; TCRdb's copy has only in-frame clones and lacks some. Altogether just over 20,000 clones are present, approximately 30% being singletons, with the ten largest covering around 7%. Specimen: tumor tissue (inferred from file names), collected from a patient given nivolumab and ipilimumab in sequence. These receptor sequences come from a human donor with melanoma.

This clone was seen more than once but under ten times. The V and J genes are TRBV2 and TRBJ2-1, with TRBD2 matching over 10 bases. The CDR3 runs 16 residues. Trimming removed 8 bases from V and 0 bases from J; junction bases left unmatched: 7. The germline gives CDR1 SNHLY, CDR2 FYNNEI. The CDR3 here is CASVGSGRSSYNEQFF. The CDR3 region has the DNA TGTGCCAGCGTTGGTAGCGGGAGGAGCTCCTACAATGAGCAGTTCTTC.

The chain combines TRBV10-2 with TRBJ2-1; D perhaps matches TRBD2 (6 bases). This CDR3 comprises 15 residues. With 7 bases removed from V and 7 bases from J, the gap between germline ends came to 20 bases. CDR1 is WSHSY and CDR2 is SAAADI in the germline V gene. The CDR3 DNA is TGCGCCAGCATTCCTGTGGGGGGACCGACGAATGAGCAGTTCTTC. Residues: CASIPVGGPTNEQFF.

The chain recombines TRBV7-5 with TRBJ1-5. TRBV7-5 is given as a pseudogene. The CDR3 runs to 14 residues. The CDR3 nucleotides read TGTGCCAGCAGCTTAGGGGTCGGGGATCAGCCCCAGCATTTT. It codes for CASSLGVGDQPQHF.

J is TRBJ2-7 and V is TRBV6-8; 15 nucleotides agree with TRBD2. Germline values: CDR1 MNHGY, CDR2 SAAAGT. V lost 6 bases and J lost 6; bases outside the gene matches: 3. This CDR3 comprises 14 residues. Here the CDR3 reads CASREGLAGGEQYF. In DNA form, the CDR3 reads TGTGCCAGCAGGGAGGGACTAGCGGGAGGCGAGCAGTACTTC.

The chain recombines TRBV23-1 with TRBJ1-4; 11 positions match TRBD1. TRBV23-1 is an open reading frame, and its role is uncertain. CDR3 length equals 15 residues. V was pared by 4 bases and J by 8 bases, with 6 bases of the junction left unmatched. In nucleotides, the CDR3 is TGCGCCAGCAGTCTTAGGACAGGGGGCAGGGAAAAACTGTTTTTT. Translated, it gives CASSLRTGGREKLFF.